This T cell receptor beta chain was sequenced during a study of response to subunit inactivated influenza vaccine. The study's findings and limits: T cells newly recruited by each seasonal influenza vaccination are few, the authors suggested.

This clonotype was seen a handful of times. No antigen is known for it. In TCRdb, the RT-PCR reads were re-called with MiXCR into one record per CDR3 protein. In the table there are 540,000 or so distinct CDR3 sequences, over 10% of which are singletons. The V end lost 6 bases, the J end lost 7 bases, and 11 bases lay between the germline ends. Germline CDR1 and CDR2: MNHEY and SVGEGT. This CDR3 comprises 12 residues. This receptor was taken from a man between 45 and 60 years old who received an inactivated influenza vaccine. Sequences were derived from PBMCs from blood, sampled more than 35 days after vaccination. The chain carries TRBV6-2 or TRBV6-3 and TRBJ2-3, with TRBD2 as a possible D gene (5 bases). CDR3 in DNA: TGTGCCAGCAGGCGGCCGACTAATACGCAGTATTTT. Translation gives CASRRPTNTQYF.